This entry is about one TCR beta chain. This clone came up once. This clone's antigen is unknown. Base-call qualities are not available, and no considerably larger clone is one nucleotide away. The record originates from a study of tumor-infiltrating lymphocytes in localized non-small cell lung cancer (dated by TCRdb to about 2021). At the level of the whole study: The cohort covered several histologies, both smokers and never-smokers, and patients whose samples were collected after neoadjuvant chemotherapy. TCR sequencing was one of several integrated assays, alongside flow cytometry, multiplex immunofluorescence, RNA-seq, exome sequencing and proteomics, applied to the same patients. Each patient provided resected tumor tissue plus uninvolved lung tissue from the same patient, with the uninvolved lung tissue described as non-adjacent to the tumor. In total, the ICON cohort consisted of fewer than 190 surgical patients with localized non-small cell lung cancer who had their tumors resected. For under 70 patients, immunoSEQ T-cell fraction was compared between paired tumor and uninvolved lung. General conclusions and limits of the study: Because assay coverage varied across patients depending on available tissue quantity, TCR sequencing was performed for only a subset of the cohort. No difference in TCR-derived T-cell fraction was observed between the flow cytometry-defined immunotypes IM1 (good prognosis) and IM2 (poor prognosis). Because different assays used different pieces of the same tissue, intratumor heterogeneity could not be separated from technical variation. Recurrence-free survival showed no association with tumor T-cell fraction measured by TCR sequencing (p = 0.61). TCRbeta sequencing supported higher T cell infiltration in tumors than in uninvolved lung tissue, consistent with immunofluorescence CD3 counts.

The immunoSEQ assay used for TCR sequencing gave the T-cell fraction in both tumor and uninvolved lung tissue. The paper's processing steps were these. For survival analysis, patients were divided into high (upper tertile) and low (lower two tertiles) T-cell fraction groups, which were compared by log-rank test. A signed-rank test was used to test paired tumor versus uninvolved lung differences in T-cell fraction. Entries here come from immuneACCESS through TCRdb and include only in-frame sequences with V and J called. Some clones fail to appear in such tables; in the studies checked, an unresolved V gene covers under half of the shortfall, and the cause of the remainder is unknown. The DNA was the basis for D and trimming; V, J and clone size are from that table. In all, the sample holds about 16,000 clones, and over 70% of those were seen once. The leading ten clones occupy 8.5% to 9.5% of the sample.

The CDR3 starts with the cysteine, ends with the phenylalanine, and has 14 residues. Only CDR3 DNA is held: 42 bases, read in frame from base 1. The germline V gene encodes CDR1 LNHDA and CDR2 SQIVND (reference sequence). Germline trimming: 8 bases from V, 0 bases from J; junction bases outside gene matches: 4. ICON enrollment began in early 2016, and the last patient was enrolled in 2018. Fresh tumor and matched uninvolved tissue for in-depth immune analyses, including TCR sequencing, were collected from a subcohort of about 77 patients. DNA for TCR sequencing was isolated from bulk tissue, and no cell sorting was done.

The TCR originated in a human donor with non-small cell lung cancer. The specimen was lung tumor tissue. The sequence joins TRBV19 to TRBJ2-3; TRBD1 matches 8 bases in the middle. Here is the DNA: TGTGCCAGTGCGACAGGGGCGAGCACAGATACGCAGTATTTT. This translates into CASATGASTDTQYF.